The clone carrying this T cell receptor beta chain turned up a few times. The CDR3 has 14 residues. Per the germline V gene, CDR1 is SEHNR and CDR2 is FQNEAQ (reference sequence). The trim removed 6 bases at V and 4 bases at J, leaving 6 bases unmatched. TCRdb analysed the 5' RACE reads with MiXCR anew, one entry per CDR3 protein. The repertoire has hundreds of thousands of distinct CDR3 sequences, 15% to 20% of them found once; the top ten carry under 15%. The record originates from a study of identical twins. These data were also reused for a study on T cells expressing NK-cell markers.

Sequenced input: PBMCs. This TCR derives from a woman aged 18-29 years in good health. The rearrangement links TRBV7-9 to TRBJ1-2, with 9 bases lining up with TRBD1. This CDR3 is CASRGQGIFYGYTF. The CDR3 DNA reads TGTGCCAGCAGGGGACAGGGAATATTCTATGGCTACACCTTC. Full variable domain (outside the CDR3, taken from reference TRBV7-9 and TRBJ1-2): DTGVSQNPRHKITKRGQNVTFRCDPISEHNRLYWYRQTLGQGPEFLTYFQNEAQLEKSRLLSDRFSAERPKGSFSTLEIQRTEQGDSAMYLCASRGQGIFYGYTFGSGTRLTVV.